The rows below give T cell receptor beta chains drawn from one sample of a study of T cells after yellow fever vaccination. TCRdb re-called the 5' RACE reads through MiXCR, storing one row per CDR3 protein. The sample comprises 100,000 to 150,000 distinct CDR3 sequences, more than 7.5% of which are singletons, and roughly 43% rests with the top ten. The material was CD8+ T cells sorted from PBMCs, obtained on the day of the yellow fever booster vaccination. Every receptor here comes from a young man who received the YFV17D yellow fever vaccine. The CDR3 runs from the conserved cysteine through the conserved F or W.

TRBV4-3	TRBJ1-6	CASSQGQGSSPLHF
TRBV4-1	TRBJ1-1	CASSQGPPGGTEAFF
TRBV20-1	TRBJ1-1	CSAREGPNTEAFF
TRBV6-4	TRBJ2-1	CASSRTITSYNEQFF
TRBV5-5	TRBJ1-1	CASLPPGVRYTEAFF
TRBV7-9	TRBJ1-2	CASSLQEGPYGYTF
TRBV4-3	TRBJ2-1	CASSQGLSGVDNEQFF
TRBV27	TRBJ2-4	CASSLFGGIAKNIQYF
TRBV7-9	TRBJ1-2	CASSSTGSTFRYGYTF
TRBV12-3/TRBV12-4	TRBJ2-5	CASSLSETGTSGGVQETQYF
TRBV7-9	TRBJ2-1	CASSPPNEQFF
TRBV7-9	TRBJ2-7	CASSSPLGEQYF
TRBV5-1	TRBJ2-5	CASRSGDGGRSLRETQYF
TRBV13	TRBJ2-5	CASSSRRGASLETQYF